The clone carrying this T cell receptor (beta chain) was seen once. The germline CDR1 and CDR2 sequences are SGHRS and YFSETQ. This CDR3 is 15 amino acids long. Deletions cut 1 base from V and 7 bases from J, with 17 bases between. The source of the sample is a study of blood T cell repertoires in COVID-19. Overall study: From the United States, Italy and Spain came samples of acute and convalescent COVID-19. PBMCs, B-cell-depleted T cells, or T cells were the source of the cDNA or gDNA that made up the material.

Original analysis: For nucleated cells, counts were estimated from reference gene primer amplification. The protocol was immunoSEQ multiplex PCR, while the TCRdb copy is restricted to in-frame clones and leaves out a portion. V, J and clone size are those of that table, while D and trimming were read from the DNA. The table lists tens of thousands of clones, 70% to 80% of them singletons, with about 8.9% in the top ten. The sample comprised peripheral blood. This clonotype originated in a human donor in a cohort sampled during active COVID-19. J is TRBJ2-5 and V is TRBV5-1; D may be TRBD2 (6 bases). CDR3 in amino acids: CASSLLWDSPGTQYF. The CDR3 DNA reads TGCGCCAGCAGCTTGCTGTGGGACTCCCCGGGGACCCAGTACTTC.